This entry describes one T cell receptor (beta chain). Its antigen remains unknown. Trimming removed 0 bases at V and 4 bases at J, with 13 bases between. The CDR3 has 15 amino acids. Looked up from germline, CDR1 is SGHRS and CDR2 is YFSETQ. The data stem from a study of cytomegalovirus exposure and HLA in healthy donors. For the study at large: A subsequent analysis reported that the 120 validation repertoires were produced on the same platform that had also been used for the roughly 670 first-cohort repertoires. General observations from the study: In vitro work confirmed that a few CMV-associated chains recognize CMV antigens. The majority of TCR sequences were rare, yet some public TCRs appeared in many donors.

Produced via immunoSEQ multiplex PCR; TCRdb's table is partial and in-frame only. The repertoire has 250,000 or so clones, more than 85% of them found once; the top ten carry 12%. The receptor comes from a man aged 18 to 30 in good health and CMV-seropositive. The chain links TRBV5-1 to TRBJ1-1, with D perhaps TRBD1 (6 bases). The sample was PBMCs. The CDR3 DNA is TGCGCCAGCAGCTTGGGAGCAGGGGCGGGCACTGAAGCTTTCTTT. Protein product: CASSLGAGAGTEAFF.